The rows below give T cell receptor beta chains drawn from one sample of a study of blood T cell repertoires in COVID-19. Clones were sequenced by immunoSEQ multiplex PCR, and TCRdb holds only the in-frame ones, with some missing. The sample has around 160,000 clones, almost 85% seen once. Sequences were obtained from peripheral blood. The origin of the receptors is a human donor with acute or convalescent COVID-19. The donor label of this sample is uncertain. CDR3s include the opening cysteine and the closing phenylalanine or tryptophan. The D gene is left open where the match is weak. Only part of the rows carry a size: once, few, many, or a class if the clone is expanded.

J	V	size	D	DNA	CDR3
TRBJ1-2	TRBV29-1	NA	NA	TGCAGCGTTTCGGGCCCCGTGTTTGGAGGTGGCTACACCTTC	CSVSGPVFGGGYTF
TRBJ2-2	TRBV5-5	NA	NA	TGTGCCAGCAGCCTTGCGAACACCGGGGAGCTGTTTTTT	CASSLANTGELFF
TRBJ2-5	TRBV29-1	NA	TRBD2	TGCAGCGTTGGGGGGGGTCAAGAGACCCAGTACTTC	CSVGGGQETQYF
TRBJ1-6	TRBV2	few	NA	TGTGCCAGCAGTGAATTGGCGGAATCTTCACCCCTCCACTTT	CASSELAESSPLHF
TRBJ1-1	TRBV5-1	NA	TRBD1	TGCGCCAGCCGGGACAGGTATTCAAATCCTATTGGGTCCGGCACTGAAGCTTTCTTT	CASRDRYSNPIGSGTEAFF
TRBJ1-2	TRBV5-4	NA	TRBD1	TGTGCCAGCAGCCGACAGGGGGCGCTCTATGGCTACACCTTC	CASSRQGALYGYTF
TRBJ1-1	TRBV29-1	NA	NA	TGCAGCTCCAGGACGGGGAACTCTGAAGCTTTCTTT	CSSRTGNSEAFF
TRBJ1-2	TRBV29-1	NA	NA	TGCAGCGTGCGGACTGCTAACTATGGCTACACCTTC	CSVRTANYGYTF
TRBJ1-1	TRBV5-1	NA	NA	TGCGCCAGCAGCCCGGACACCTTGAACACTGAAGCTTTCTTT	CASSPDTLNTEAFF
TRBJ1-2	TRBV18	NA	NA	TGTGCCAGCTCCCCCGGTCCCGCAACAGGCCCCTATGGCTACACCTTC	CASSPGPATGPYGYTF
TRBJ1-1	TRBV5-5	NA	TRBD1	TGTGCCAGCAGCTCCCGGACAGGGATGGACACTGAAGCTTTCTTT	CASSSRTGMDTEAFF
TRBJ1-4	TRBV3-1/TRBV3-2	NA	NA	TGTGCCAGCAGCCAACATCCGGGACAAAAGACCCAAAAACTGTTTTTT	CASSQHPGQKTQKLFF
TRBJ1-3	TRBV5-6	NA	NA	TGTGCCAGCAGCCTTATGACAGGACGCTACTTCTCTGGAAACACCATATATTTT	CASSLMTGRYFSGNTIYF
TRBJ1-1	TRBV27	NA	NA	TGTGCCAGCAGTTTAAGCGGTAAGAACACTGAAGCTTTCTTT	CASSLSGKNTEAFF
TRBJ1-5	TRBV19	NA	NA	TGTGCCAGTAGTATAGGAGAGGGCTATCAGCCCCAGCATTTT	CASSIGEGYQPQHF
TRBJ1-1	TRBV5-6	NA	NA	TGTGCCAGCCTTACCCAGTGGAACACTGAAGCTTTCTTT	CASLTQWNTEAFF
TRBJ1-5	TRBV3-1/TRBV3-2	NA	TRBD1	TGTGCCAGCAGCCGCGGGACAGGGGCTCAGCCCCAGCATTTT	CASSRGTGAQPQHF
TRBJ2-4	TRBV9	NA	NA	TGTGCCAGCAGCGTAGGGCAGGAAGCCAAAAACATTCAGTACTTC	CASSVGQEAKNIQYF
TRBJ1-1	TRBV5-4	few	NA	TGTGCCAGCAGCTTGAATCGGGGAGGCACTGAAGCTTTCTTT	CASSLNRGGTEAFF
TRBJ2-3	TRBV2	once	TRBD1	TGTGCACGGGCGGACAGGGCCCTCACAGATACGCAGTATTTT	CARADRALTDTQYF